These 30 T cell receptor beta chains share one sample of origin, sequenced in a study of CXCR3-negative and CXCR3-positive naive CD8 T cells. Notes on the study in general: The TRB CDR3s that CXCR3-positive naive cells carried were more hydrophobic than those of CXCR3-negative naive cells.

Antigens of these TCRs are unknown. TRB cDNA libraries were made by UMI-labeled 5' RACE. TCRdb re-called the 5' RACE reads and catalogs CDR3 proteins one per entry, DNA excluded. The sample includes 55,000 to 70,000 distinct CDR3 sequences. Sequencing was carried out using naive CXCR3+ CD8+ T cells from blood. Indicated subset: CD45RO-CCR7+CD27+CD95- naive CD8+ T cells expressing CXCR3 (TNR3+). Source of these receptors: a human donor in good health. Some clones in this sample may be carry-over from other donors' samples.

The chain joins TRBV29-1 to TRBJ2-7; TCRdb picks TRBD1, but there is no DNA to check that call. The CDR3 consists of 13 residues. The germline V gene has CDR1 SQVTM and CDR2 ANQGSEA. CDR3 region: CSVGADRYYEQYF.

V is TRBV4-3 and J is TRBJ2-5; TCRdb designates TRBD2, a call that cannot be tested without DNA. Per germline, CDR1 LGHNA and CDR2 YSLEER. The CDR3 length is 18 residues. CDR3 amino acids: CASSQEGLAGGGQETQYF.

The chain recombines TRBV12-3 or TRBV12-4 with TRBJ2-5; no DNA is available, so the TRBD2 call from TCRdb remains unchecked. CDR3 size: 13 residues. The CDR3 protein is CATRIALQETQYF.

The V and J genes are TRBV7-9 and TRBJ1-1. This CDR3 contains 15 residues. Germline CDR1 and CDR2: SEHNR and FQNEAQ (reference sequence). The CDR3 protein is CASSPKLTTNTEAFF.

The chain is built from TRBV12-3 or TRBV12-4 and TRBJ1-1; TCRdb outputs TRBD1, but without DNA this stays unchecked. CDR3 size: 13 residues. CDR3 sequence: CASSPFSNTEAFF.

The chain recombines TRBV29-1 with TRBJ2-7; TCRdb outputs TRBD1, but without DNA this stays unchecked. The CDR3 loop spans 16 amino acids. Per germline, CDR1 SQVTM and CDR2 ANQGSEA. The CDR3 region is CSVEVRFGTGGYEQYF.

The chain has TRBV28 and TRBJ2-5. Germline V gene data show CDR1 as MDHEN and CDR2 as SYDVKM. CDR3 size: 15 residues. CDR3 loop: CASSSWGMGQETQYF. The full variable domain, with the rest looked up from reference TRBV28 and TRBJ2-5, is DVKVTQSSRYLVKRTGEKVFLECVQDMDHENMFWYRQDPGLGLRLIYFSYDVKMKEKGDIPEGYSVSREKKERFSLILESASTNQTSMYLCASSSWGMGQETQYFGPGTRLLVL.

The CDR3 loop is CASSPGAGYNEQFF. The rearrangement uses TRBV28 and TRBJ2-1; TCRdb designates TRBD1, a call that cannot be tested without DNA. The CDR3 consists of 14 residues. Germline CDR1 and CDR2: MDHEN and SYDVKM.

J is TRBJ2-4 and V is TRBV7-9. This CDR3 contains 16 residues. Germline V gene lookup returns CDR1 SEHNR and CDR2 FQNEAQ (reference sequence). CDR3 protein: CASSSTSDPPVDIQYF.

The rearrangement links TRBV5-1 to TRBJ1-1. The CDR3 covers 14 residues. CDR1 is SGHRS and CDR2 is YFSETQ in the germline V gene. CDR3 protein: CASSLAGLGTEAFF. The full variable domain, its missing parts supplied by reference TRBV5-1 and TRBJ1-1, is KAGVTQTPRYLIKTRGQQVTLSCSPISGHRSVSWYQQTPGQGLQFLFEYFSETQRNKGNFPGRFSGRQFSNSRSEMNVSTLELGDSALYLCASSLAGLGTEAFFGQGTRLTVV.

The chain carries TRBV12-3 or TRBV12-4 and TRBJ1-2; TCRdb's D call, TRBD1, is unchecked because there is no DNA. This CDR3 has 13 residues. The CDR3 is CASTPDRVDGYTF.

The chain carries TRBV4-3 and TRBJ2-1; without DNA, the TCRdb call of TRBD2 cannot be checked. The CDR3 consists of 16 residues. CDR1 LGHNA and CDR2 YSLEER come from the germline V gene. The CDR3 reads CASSPRLAGDVDEQFF.

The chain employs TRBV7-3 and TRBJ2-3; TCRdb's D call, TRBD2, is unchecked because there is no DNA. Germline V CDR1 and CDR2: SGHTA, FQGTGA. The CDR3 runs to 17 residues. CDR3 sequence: CASRSPPGTSVRDTQYF.

Here the CDR3 reads CSVDGSGTAGYEQYF. The rearrangement uses TRBV29-1 and TRBJ2-7; TCRdb gives TRBD2 as the D gene, but with no DNA this cannot be confirmed. The CDR3 loop spans 15 amino acids. The germline gives CDR1 SQVTM, CDR2 ANQGSEA.

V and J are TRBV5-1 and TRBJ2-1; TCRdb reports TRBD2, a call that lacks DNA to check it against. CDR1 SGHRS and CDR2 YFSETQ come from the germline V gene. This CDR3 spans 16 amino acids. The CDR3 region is CASSLASGTLYNEQFF.

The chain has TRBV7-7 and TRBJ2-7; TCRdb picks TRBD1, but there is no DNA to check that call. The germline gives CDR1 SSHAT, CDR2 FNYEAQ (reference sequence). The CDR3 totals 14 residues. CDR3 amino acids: CASSFGEGDYEQYF. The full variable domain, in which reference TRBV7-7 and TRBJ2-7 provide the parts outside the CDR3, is GAGVSQSPRYKVTKRGQDVTLRCDPISSHATLYWYQQALGQGPEFLTYFNYEAQPDKSGLPSDRFSAERPEGSISTLTIQRTEQRDSAMYRCASSFGEGDYEQYFGPGTRLTVT.

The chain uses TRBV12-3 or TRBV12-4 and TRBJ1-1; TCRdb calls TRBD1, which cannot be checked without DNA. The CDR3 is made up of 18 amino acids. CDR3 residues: CASSLAGTGNLMNTEAFF.

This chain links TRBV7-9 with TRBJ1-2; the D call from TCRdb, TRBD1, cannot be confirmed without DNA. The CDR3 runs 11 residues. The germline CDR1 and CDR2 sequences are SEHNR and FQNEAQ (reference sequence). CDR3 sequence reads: CASTRGGGYTF.

The CDR3 sequence: CASSLQGGEQYF. The chain joins TRBV27 to TRBJ2-7; TCRdb selects TRBD1, and the lack of DNA leaves this call unchecked. The germline V gene has CDR1 MNHEY and CDR2 SMNVEV (reference sequence). This CDR3 comprises 12 residues.

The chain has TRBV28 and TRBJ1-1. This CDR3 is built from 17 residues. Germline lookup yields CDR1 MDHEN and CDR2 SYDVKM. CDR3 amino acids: CASSTTGALRGDTEAFF.

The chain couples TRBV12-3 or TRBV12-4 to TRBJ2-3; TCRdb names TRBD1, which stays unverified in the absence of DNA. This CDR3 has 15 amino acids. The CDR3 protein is CASSRWDLVADTQYF.

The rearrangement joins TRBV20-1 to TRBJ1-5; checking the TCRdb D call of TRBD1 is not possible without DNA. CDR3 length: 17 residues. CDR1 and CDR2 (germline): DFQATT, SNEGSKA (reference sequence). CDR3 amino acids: CSASWDRGVWDNQPQHF.

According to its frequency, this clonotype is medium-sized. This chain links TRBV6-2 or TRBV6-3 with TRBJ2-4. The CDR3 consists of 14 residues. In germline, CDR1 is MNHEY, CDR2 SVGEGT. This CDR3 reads CASSADLAKNIQYF.

CDR3 protein: CATSKPGTGQAKNIQYF. The chain combines TRBV15 with TRBJ2-4; the TCRdb D gene call, TRBD1, has no DNA to confirm it. Germline V CDR1 and CDR2: LNHNV, YYDKDF (reference sequence). CDR3 length equals 17 residues.

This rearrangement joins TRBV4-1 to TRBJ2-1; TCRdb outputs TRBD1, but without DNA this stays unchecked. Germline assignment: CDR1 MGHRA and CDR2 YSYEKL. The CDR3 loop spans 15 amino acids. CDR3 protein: CASSQDGQGRNEQFF.

CDR3 protein: CAIEKGNEQFF. The chain is built from TRBV19 and TRBJ2-1. CDR1 is LNHDA and CDR2 is SQIVND in the germline V gene (reference sequence). The CDR3 has 11 residues.

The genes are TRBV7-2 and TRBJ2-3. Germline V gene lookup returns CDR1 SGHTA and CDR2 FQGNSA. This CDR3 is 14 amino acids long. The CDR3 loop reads CASSLGTSGDTQYF. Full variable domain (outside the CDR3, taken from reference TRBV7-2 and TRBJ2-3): GAGVSQSPSNKVTEKGKDVELRCDPISGHTALYWYRQSLGQGLEFLIYFQGNSAPDKSGLPSDRFSAERTGGSVSTLTIQRTQQEDSAVYLCASSLGTSGDTQYFGPGTRLTVL.

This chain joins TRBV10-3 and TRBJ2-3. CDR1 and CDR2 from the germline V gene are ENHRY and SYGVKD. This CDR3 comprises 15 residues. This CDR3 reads CAISESSLSSDTQYF.

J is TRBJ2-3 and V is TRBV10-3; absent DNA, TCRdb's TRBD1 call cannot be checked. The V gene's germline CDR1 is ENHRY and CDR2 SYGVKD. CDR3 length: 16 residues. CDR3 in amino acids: CAISESWQGASDTQYF.

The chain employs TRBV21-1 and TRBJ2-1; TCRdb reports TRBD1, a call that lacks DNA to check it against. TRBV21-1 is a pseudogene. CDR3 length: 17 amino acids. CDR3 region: CASSKGPRESSYNEQFF.